Sequencing of this T cell receptor beta chain was carried out in a study of T cells in Graves' hyperthyroidism and ophthalmopathy (dated by TCRdb to between 2018 and 2020). General notes on the study: Peripheral blood samples were taken at initial diagnosis, before any treatment was given. TCR V-J signatures able to tell the groups apart were searched for in a discovery cohort of 95 or so patients, of whom 43 had Graves' ophthalmopathy and roughly 59 had stable Graves' hyperthyroidism. Prospective prediction of ophthalmopathy was tested in an independent validation cohort of approximately 19 hyperthyroidism patients and around 16 patients who later progressed to ophthalmopathy. For training and testing, the 100 or so patients in the discovery cohort were randomly divided in a 7:3 ratio. The study also compared thyroid tissue and blood T-cell repertoires from roughly six Graves' hyperthyroidism patients. After sampling, hyperthyroidism patients received methimazole starting at 30 mg daily, and ophthalmopathy patients received high-dose intravenous methylprednisolone. TCR Vbeta CDR3 sequencing of 120 to 150 peripheral blood samples (around 45 ophthalmopathy, about 75 hyperthyroidism and approximately 17 progressor patients) is reported in the paper. Results and caveats for the whole study, not just this receptor: In validation, the model predicted progression to ophthalmopathy with over 60% sensitivity and around 72% specificity, a median of 6.5 months before onset. Ophthalmopathy was separated from stable hyperthyroidism by a 13 V-J signature model, with around 88% sensitivity and about 81% specificity obtained in cross-validation and 80%/75% obtained in testing. Most expanded thyroid clonotypes (frequency above 0.001) were also detected in blood, a finding suggesting that blood repertoires may reflect thyroid immune responses. Sample size was not statistically predetermined, and investigators were not blinded to group allocation.

The CDR3 sequence holds 15 residues, the cysteine and phenylalanine included. The sequence is cut down to CDR3 DNA, 45 bases in frame from base 1. Trimming at the junction amounts to 4 bases on V and 0 bases on J, and the germline ends lie 10 bases apart. Reading the germline V gene gives CDR1 SGDLS and CDR2 YYNGEE. Ophthalmopathy patients had moderately to severely active disease, with a Clinical Activity Score of 3 or more, a NOSPECS grade of 4 or more, and a disease duration of less than 3 months. Exclusion was applied to patients with uncontrolled infections, other autoimmune diseases, pregnancy or lactation. Clinical symptoms, serum thyroxine and TRAb, thyroid ultrasound, and orbital computed tomography formed the basis for the diagnoses. PBMCs were separated from over 9 ml of fresh peripheral blood using Ficoll-Paque density gradient centrifugation. Trizol reagent was used to extract total RNA, and RNA quality was then checked on an Agilent 2100 Bioanalyzer.

Amplification of TCR beta CDR3 regions was carried out from RNA transcripts. For the first round of RT-PCR on the TCR CDR3, the HTBI primer set was used together with the Qiagen OneStep RT-PCR kit. The libraries were constructed in a second round of multiplex PCR and then size-selected and purified. Sequencing of the libraries was done on an Illumina HiSeq2000 using paired-end 100 bp reads. As for how the authors treated the data: SOAPnuke was used to process the raw data, throwing out any read that contained adapters or uncalled bases, had a mean Phred below 15, or lacked an exact constant-primer or identifier match. High-quality paired reads were merged using COPE v1.2.5, and each unique nucleotide sequence was defined as a clonotype. Clonotypes were aligned to IMGT TRBV, TRBD and TRBJ reference segments using MiTCR v1.1. The analysis was restricted to V-J combinations with a frequency above 0.0001, which together covered 99.2% of the repertoires. The TCS score was defined as the ratio of F50 (clonal expansion) to E x V (chaos), calculated using BLOSUM62-based TCRdist between CDR3 peptides within each V-J. Welch's t-statistics and random forest reduced several hundred V-J features to 10 to 15, which were used in a naive Bayes classifier (R e1071). TCRdb passed the public sequencing reads through fastp at Q25 and MiXCR, retaining productive beta sequences. CDR3 protein duplicates are merged, each entry listing the most common genes and DNA. The V and J calls and clone size are TCRdb's, not the authors'. Within this sample are some 360,000 distinct CDR3 sequences, with 18% of them counted one time only. The ten largest clones capture around 16% of the sample.

The sample holds many counts of this clonotype. Its cognate antigen has yet to be identified. No base-level quality is on record; no much larger clone is a single base apart. The sample was blood. This receptor was obtained from a woman aged 40-49 years with Graves' ophthalmopathy. The V and J segments used are TRBV9 and TRBJ2-2; a weak D assignment points to TRBD1 (6 bases agree). The CDR3 sequence is CASSQDSSNTGELFF. The sequenced DNA is TGTGCCAGCAGCCAGGACAGTTCGAACACCGGGGAGCTGTTTTTT.